These 10 T cell receptor beta chains were all obtained from the same sample, sequenced in a study of memory CD4+ T cells and cytomegalovirus serostatus. Single viable CD3+CD4+CD8-CD45RO+ cells were sorted as the memory CD4+ T cells. The table came from immunoSEQ multiplex PCR; TCRdb's copy has only in-frame clones and leaves some out. The data hold fewer than 75,000 clones, with roughly 80% observed a single time. Sequencing was carried out using memory CD4+ T cells from blood. These receptors were taken from an adult in good health and CMV-seronegative.

The rearrangement uses TRBV7-2 and TRBJ2-7; D gene uncertain. The germline gives CDR1 SGHTA, CDR2 FQGNSA. This CDR3 has 14 residues. Trimming stripped 1 base from V and 0 bases from J, with 7 bases between. The CDR3 region has the DNA TGTGCCAGCAGCTTAGGAATGGGCTCCTACGAGCAGTACTTC. Protein product: CASSLGMGSYEQYF.

This chain joins TRBV29-1 and TRBJ2-1, with D perhaps TRBD1 (6 bases). The CDR3 extends over 14 amino acids. Germline-derived CDR1 and CDR2 are SQVTM and ANQGSEA. V was clipped by 3 bases and J by 0 bases, with 9 bases between them. The CDR3 sequence is CSVDKGVSYNEQFF. CDR3 nucleotides: TGCAGCGTTGATAAGGGGGTCTCCTACAATGAGCAGTTCTTC.

The genes are TRBV7-9 and TRBJ2-3; 10 bases line up with TRBD1. V was pared by 3 bases and J by 2 bases, with 2 bases of the junction left unmatched. Germline-derived CDR1 and CDR2 are SEHNR and FQNEAQ (reference sequence). The CDR3 loop spans 15 amino acids. CDR3 loop: CASSLGTGDTDTQYF. CDR3 bases: TGTGCCAGCAGCTTGGGGACAGGGGACACAGATACGCAGTATTTT. Complete variable domain (other parts from reference TRBV7-9 and TRBJ2-3): DTGVSQNPRHKITKRGQNVTFRCDPISEHNRLYWYRQTLGQGPEFLTYFQNEAQLEKSRLLSDRFSAERPKGSFSTLEIQRTEQGDSAMYLCASSLGTGDTDTQYFGPGTRLTVL.

The J gene is TRBJ2-1, the V gene TRBV10-3; 7 bases align to TRBD1. This CDR3 is built from 16 residues. CDR1 is ENHRY and CDR2 is SYGVKD in the germline V gene. J lost 5 bases, V lost 8 bases, and 15 bases had no gene match. CDR3 sequence (DNA): TGTGCCATCCAATCCCGACAGGGTAATTCGAACAATGAGCAGTTCTTC. Translated: CAIQSRQGNSNNEQFF.

There are a few counts of this clone. The chain links TRBV9 to TRBJ1-1; D remains unclear. The V gene lost 0 bases and the J gene lost 4 bases, with 7 bases spanning the gap. Germline-derived CDR1 and CDR2 are SGDLS and YYNGEE. The CDR3 sequence is 13 residues long. CDR3 residues: CASSVDGFTEAFF. The CDR3 DNA sequence: TGTGCCAGCAGCGTAGATGGGTTCACTGAAGCTTTCTTT.

This chain connects TRBV4-2 to TRBJ2-7; the match to TRBD2 covers 7 bases. J was trimmed by 4 bases and V by 2 bases; bases with no gene match: 11. The CDR3 consists of 16 residues. Germline V gene data show CDR1 as LGHNA and CDR2 as YNFKEQ. The CDR3 region is CASSQRAAGDQYEQYF. In DNA form, the CDR3 reads TGTGCCAGCAGCCAACGAGCGGCGGGAGACCAATACGAGCAGTACTTC.

The V and J genes are TRBV7-9 and TRBJ2-1; D not certain. The germline V gene has CDR1 SEHNR and CDR2 FQNEAQ (reference sequence). V was shortened by 7 bases and J by 10 bases, with 14 bases between the two germline ends. This CDR3 has 12 amino acids. As DNA, the CDR3 is TGTGCCAGCAACCCACAGACTGGAGAGCAGTTCTTC. It encodes CASNPQTGEQFF.

A word on this clone: One end of the junction fails to match germline, which may point to a read error. The V and J genes are TRBV28 and TRBJ2-7, with TRBD1 as a possible D gene (6 bases). The CDR3 length is 12 residues. CDR1 and CDR2 from the germline V gene are MDHEN and SYDVKM. This chain's CDR3 is CASSSGAKVGHF. The CDR3 coding sequence is TGTGCCAGCAGTTCAGGGGCCAAAGTGGGCCACTTC.

The chain is built from TRBV28 and TRBJ1-3; 9 bases map to TRBD1. J was trimmed by 3 bases and V by 5 bases; bases with no gene match: 14. The germline V gene encodes CDR1 MDHEN and CDR2 SYDVKM. This CDR3 is 18 amino acids long. Here the CDR3 reads CASSLNPGTGSRGNTIYF. The CDR3 nucleotides are TGTGCCAGCAGTCTAAATCCCGGGACAGGGTCTCGTGGAAACACCATATATTTT.

The rearrangement links TRBV9 to TRBJ1-2, with no clear D. Trimming removed 5 bases from V and 8 bases from J, with 4 bases in between. CDR1 SGDLS and CDR2 YYNGEE come from the germline V gene. This CDR3 comprises 9 residues. The CDR3 region has the DNA TGTGCCAGCAGTCCGGGCTACACCTTC. It yields the protein CASSPGYTF.